The 10 T cell receptor beta chains below come from one sample, sequenced in a study of blood T cell repertoires in COVID-19. TCRdb's copy holds only in-frame clones and misses some; the assay was immunoSEQ multiplex PCR. The repertoire consists of approximately 60,000 clones, with around 87% occurring once and the leading ten covering approximately 6.9%. Sequencing was performed on peripheral blood. These receptors were obtained from a man aged 55 to 69 with active or convalescent COVID-19.

The J gene is TRBJ1-1, the V gene TRBV5-8; D is perhaps TRBD1 (6 bases). Germline V gene lookup returns CDR1 SGHTS and CDR2 YDEGEE. Trimming cost V 3 bases and J 1 base, with 16 bases left between them. This CDR3 spans 16 amino acids. CDR3 nucleotide sequence: TGTGCCAGCAGCTCCTTTGGGGGGGGCAGGAACACTGAAGCTTTCTTT. It translates to CASSSFGGGRNTEAFF. The full variable domain, its missing parts supplied by reference TRBV5-8 and TRBJ1-1, is EAGVTQSPTHLIKTRGQQATLRCSPISGHTSVYWYQQALGLGLQFLLWYDEGEERNRGNFPPRFSGRQFPNYSSELNVNALELEDSALYLCASSSFGGGRNTEAFFGQGTRLTVV.

This CDR3 is CASSPSGGGLNTEAFF. The CDR3 nucleotides read TGTGCCAGCTCGCCCTCAGGGGGCGGGTTGAACACTGAAGCTTTCTTT. V usage is TRBV18 and J usage is TRBJ1-1; 8 bases agree with TRBD1. CDR1 is KGHSH, CDR2 LQKENI, per germline. V was pared by 6 bases and J by 0 bases, with 9 bases of the junction left unmatched. The CDR3 is 16 amino acids.

The chain carries TRBV19 and TRBJ1-2; 8 bases are a match to TRBD1. CDR1 is LNHDA and CDR2 is SQIVND in the germline V gene (reference sequence). The CDR3 is 13 amino acids. The V segment lost 6 bases and the J segment 3 bases; nucleotides outside the gene matches: 3. The CDR3 region is CASRPDRDYGYTF. Written as DNA, the CDR3 is TGTGCCAGTAGACCGGACAGGGACTATGGCTACACCTTC.

This clone occurred a few times. This sequence joins TRBV7-2 and TRBJ2-5; the D gene is possibly TRBD1 (6 bases). The germline CDR1 and CDR2 sequences are SGHTA and FQGNSA. This CDR3 spans 14 amino acids. The germline V and J ends were trimmed by 5 bases and 3 bases, with 13 bases remaining between them. The CDR3 protein is CASSPDRWKETQYF. The CDR3 coding sequence is TGTGCCAGCAGCCCCGACAGGTGGAAAGAGACCCAGTACTTC.

The chain carries TRBV5-6 and TRBJ2-2; perhaps TRBD1 as D (6 bases). Germline lookup yields CDR1 SGHDT and CDR2 YYEEEE. CDR3 length: 14 amino acids. Trimming left V 3 bases short and J 7 bases short, with 13 bases between. CDR3 in DNA: TGTGCCAGCAGCTCCCGACAGGTCAGCGGGGAGCTGTTTTTT. Protein sequence: CASSSRQVSGELFF.

The V gene is TRBV6-5, the J gene TRBJ1-5, with D uncertain. Germline CDR1 and CDR2: MNHEY and SVGAGI. V shed 7 bases and J shed 0 bases, with 10 bases lying between them. The CDR3 extends over 14 amino acids. CDR3 in amino acids: CASTPSGSNQPQHF. CDR3 DNA: TGTGCCAGCACCCCTTCAGGTAGCAATCAGCCCCAGCATTTT.

The chain links TRBV5-1 to TRBJ1-1; D is possibly TRBD1 (5 bases). Trimming took 0 bases from V and 1 from J, leaving 10 bases between them. This CDR3 comprises 15 residues. CDR1 and CDR2 (germline): SGHRS, YFSETQ. CDR3 loop: CASSLARQKNTEAFF. The CDR3 DNA follows: TGCGCCAGCAGCTTGGCTAGACAGAAGAACACTGAAGCTTTCTTT.

This clone has just a few counts. The rearrangement links TRBV7-8 to TRBJ2-1, with D maybe TRBD2 (6 bases). The CDR3 consists of 12 residues. V gave up 5 bases and J gave up 9 bases, with 11 bases separating them. Looked up from germline, CDR1 is SGHVS and CDR2 is FQNEAQ. The CDR3 nucleotides are TGTGCCAGCAGCGGCGGGGTGGGTGAGCAGTTCTTC. Its protein is CASSGGVGEQFF.

The V call is TRBV9, the J call TRBJ1-3; TRBD1 matches at 8 bases. V was pared by 4 bases and J by 2 bases, with 8 bases of the junction left unmatched. Germline V lookup: CDR1 SGDLS, CDR2 YYNGEE. The CDR3 consists of 16 residues. The CDR3 DNA is TGTGCCAGCAGCCCGTGGACAGGGCAGGCTGGAAACACCATATATTTT. Translated, it gives CASSPWTGQAGNTIYF.

The chain is built from TRBV6-5 and TRBJ1-5; 8 bases fit TRBD1. Germline trimming cut 4 bases from V and 6 bases from J; bases unmatched to any gene: 8. This CDR3 has 15 residues. CDR1 is MNHEY, CDR2 SVGAGI, per germline. The CDR3 bases are TGTGCCAGCAGTTGGCGACAGGGGTATCTTCAGCCCCAGCATTTT. Translated, it gives CASSWRQGYLQPQHF.